The next 19 T cell receptor beta chains were all read from a single sample in a study of OX40 agonist ivuxolimab in advanced cancers. Assay: immunoSEQ multiplex PCR; the TCRdb copy retains only in-frame clones and omits some. Seen here are 45,000 to 65,000 clones, 87% observed once, and the top ten hold approximately 1.8%. The sample was CD4+ or CD8+ T cells sorted from blood, taken in a trial of the OX40 agonist ivuxolimab. These receptors originate from an adult with an advanced solid tumor such as melanoma, head and neck, liver or kidney cancer.

The chain links TRBV18 to TRBJ1-3; TRBD1 matches 10 bases. There are 14 residues in the CDR3. Germline CDR1 reads KGHSH; CDR2 reads LQKENI. The ends lost 3 bases at V and 8 bases at J; junction bases unmatched: 4. In DNA form, the CDR3 reads TGTGCCAGCTCACCGGGACAGGGGAGTCACACCATATATTTT. This codes for CASSPGQGSHTIYF.

The sample holds a few counts of this clone. The chain has TRBV7-9 and TRBJ2-1, with TRBD1 matching 7 bases. Germline V gene data show CDR1 as SEHNR and CDR2 as FQNEAQ (reference sequence). With 7 bases clipped from V and 7 bases from J, the junction kept 13 bases outside the gene matches. CDR3 length equals 15 residues. CDR3 bases: TGTGCCAGCAACCTAGAACTGAACAGGGGAAATGAGCAGTTCTTC. Translated: CASNLELNRGNEQFF.

J is TRBJ1-6 and V is TRBV2; tentatively, D is TRBD1 (5 bases). The CDR3 totals 15 residues. Deletions cut 4 bases from V and 8 bases from J, with 15 bases between. Germline values: CDR1 SNHLY, CDR2 FYNNEI. CDR3 loop: CASSASGRVHSPLHF. The DNA of the CDR3 is TGTGCCAGCAGTGCGTCAGGGCGGGTGCATTCACCCCTCCACTTT.

This chain joins TRBV5-1 and TRBJ2-1, with 13 bases aligning to TRBD2. J was trimmed by 7 bases and V by 3 bases; bases with no gene match: 10. This CDR3 comprises 17 residues. The germline V gene has CDR1 SGHRS and CDR2 YFSETQ. CDR3: CASSSETSGRARNEQFF. The CDR3 coding sequence is TGCGCCAGCAGCTCGGAAACTAGCGGGAGGGCTAGGAATGAGCAGTTCTTC.

This clone has just a few counts. The chain combines TRBV7-9 with TRBJ1-5; possible D gene TRBD1, 6 bases. V was shortened by 4 bases and J by 7 bases, with 17 bases between the two germline ends. Germline loops: CDR1 SEHNR, CDR2 FQNEAQ (reference sequence). This CDR3 region has 15 residues. The DNA for the CDR3 is TGTGCCAGCAGCTCGGGCGGACAGCTCGGGCAGCCCCAGCATTTT. Translating it yields CASSSGGQLGQPQHF.

The J gene is TRBJ1-1, the V gene TRBV5-8, with 8 bases aligning to TRBD1. Germline V lookup: CDR1 SGHTS, CDR2 YDEGEE. This CDR3 comprises 16 residues. With V trimmed by 1 base and J by 0 bases, 5 bases remained unmatched. CDR3 in DNA: TGTGCCAGCAGCTTGTCCAGGGGGCTATTGAACACTGAAGCTTTCTTT. Amino acid sequence: CASSLSRGLLNTEAFF.

This clone came up a few times. CDR3 sequence reads: CASSGRNRLLSYEQYF. The CDR3 coding sequence is TGTGCCAGCAGTGGTAGGAACAGGCTACTCTCCTACGAGCAGTACTTC. This chain joins TRBV6-1 and TRBJ2-7, with D perhaps TRBD1 (5 bases). The CDR3 contains 16 residues. V was trimmed by 4 bases and J by 0 bases, leaving 16 bases between them. The V gene's germline CDR1 is MNHNS and CDR2 SASEGT.

With regard to this clone: The same CDR3 arises from other DNA sequences in this sample as well. The chain links TRBV18 to TRBJ1-1; weak D call: TRBD1 (6 bases). The CDR3 consists of 14 residues. The V and J ends lost 1 base and 1 base respectively, with 7 bases between them. Germline lookup yields CDR1 KGHSH and CDR2 LQKENI. This chain's CDR3 is CASSPQGENTEAFF. The DNA for the CDR3 is TGTGCCAGCTCACCACAGGGGGAGAACACTGAAGCTTTCTTT.

This chain connects TRBV4-2 to TRBJ2-1; the match to TRBD1 covers 9 bases. The CDR3 has 19 residues. Germline CDR1 LGHNA, CDR2 YNFKEQ. V lost 0 bases to trimming and J lost 2 bases; unmatched junction nucleotides: 11. CDR3 residues: CASSQEPGTGKGPYNEQFF. The CDR3 nucleotides read TGTGCCAGCAGCCAAGAGCCCGGGACAGGGAAGGGCCCCTACAATGAGCAGTTCTTC.

V and J are TRBV10-2 and TRBJ1-2; D gene ambiguous. The V gene's germline CDR1 is WSHSY and CDR2 SAAADI. The CDR3 is 15 residues long. V was trimmed by 9 bases and J by 2 bases, leaving 19 bases between them. The CDR3 sequence: CASIEKVDGNYGYTF. For the CDR3, the DNA is TGCGCCAGTATTGAGAAGGTAGACGGGAACTATGGCTACACCTTC.

The chain links TRBV9 to TRBJ1-3, with a tentative D call TRBD1 (5 bases). The CDR3 sequence is 14 residues long. Germline V gene data show CDR1 as SGDLS and CDR2 as YYNGEE. Trimming removed 0 bases at V and 2 bases at J, with 6 bases between. DNA of the CDR3: TGTGCCAGCAGCGTAGCCAGGGCTGGAAACACCATATATTTT. As protein: CASSVARAGNTIYF.

The rearrangement joins TRBV30 to TRBJ1-2; D is unclear. Germline V gene lookup returns CDR1 GTSNPN and CDR2 SVGIG (reference sequence). V was pared by 2 bases and J by 3 bases, with 10 bases between. There are 13 residues in the CDR3. Here the CDR3 DNA reads TGTGCCTGGAGTAGTCAAGGAGACTATGGCTACACCTTC. Protein product: CAWSSQGDYGYTF.

V and J are TRBV11-2 and TRBJ1-4, with D unclear. With 6 bases removed from V and 4 bases from J, the gap between germline ends came to 12 bases. The CDR3 covers 14 residues. CDR1 is SGHAT, CDR2 FQNNGV, per germline. In DNA, the CDR3 is TGTGCCAGCAGTTTTCTGCAGTTTAATGAAAAACTGTTTTTT. Translation gives CASSFLQFNEKLFF.

The V call is TRBV6-6, the J call TRBJ1-6; 9 positions match TRBD1. The CDR3 sequence is 14 residues long. J gave up 9 bases and V 5 bases, and 5 bases lay outside the gene matches. The germline V gene encodes CDR1 MNHNY and CDR2 SVGAGI (reference sequence). CDR3 nucleotides: TGTGCCAGCAGTGCCGGGACAGGGACTTCACCCCTCCACTTT. Translated, it gives CASSAGTGTSPLHF.

V and J are TRBV6-5 and TRBJ2-1, with D uncertain. There are 14 residues in the CDR3. Germline V gene data show CDR1 as MNHEY and CDR2 as SVGAGI. Trimming shortened V by 6 bases and J by 7 bases, and 16 bases separated the two germline ends. The DNA of the CDR3 is TGTGCCAGCAGACGACTCGAAAGGTTGAATGAGCAGTTCTTC. This gives the protein CASRRLERLNEQFF.

The chain recombines TRBV2 with TRBJ2-6; D is perhaps TRBD1 (5 bases). Germline CDR1 and CDR2: SNHLY and FYNNEI. The CDR3 contains 16 residues. The germline V and J ends were trimmed by 4 bases and 4 bases, with 14 bases remaining between them. The CDR3 nucleotides are TGTGCCAGCAGTGGATCAGGGTTGGCAGGGGCCAACGTCCTGACTTTC. Protein: CASSGSGLAGANVLTF.

The rearrangement links TRBV2 to TRBJ2-7; 9 nucleotides line up with TRBD1. The germline CDR1 and CDR2 sequences are SNHLY and FYNNEI. V lost 3 bases and J lost 3; bases outside the gene matches: 3. The CDR3 contains 14 residues. The CDR3 protein is CASSDGQGNYEQYF. CDR3 bases: TGTGCCAGCAGTGACGGACAGGGGAACTACGAGCAGTACTTC.

There are a few counts of this clone. This chain joins TRBV9 and TRBJ1-3, with D possibly matching TRBD1 (5 bases). The CDR3 extends over 16 amino acids. The germline V gene has CDR1 SGDLS and CDR2 YYNGEE. With 0 bases removed from V and 0 bases from J, the gap between germline ends came to 10 bases. The CDR3 spells CASSVATGNSGNTIYF. The CDR3 DNA sequence: TGTGCCAGCAGCGTAGCTACAGGCAACTCTGGAAACACCATATATTTT.

The chain has TRBV7-2 and TRBJ1-2, with TRBD1 matching 10 bases. Germline CDR1 SGHTA, CDR2 FQGNSA. Unmatched junction bases numbered 10, after V lost 0 bases and J lost 3 bases. This CDR3 has 18 amino acids. CDR3: CASSLAPVPTGGDYGYTF. DNA of the CDR3: TGTGCCAGCAGCTTAGCCCCTGTTCCGACAGGGGGCGACTATGGCTACACCTTC.